This T cell receptor beta chain was documented in a study of T cells in Graves' hyperthyroidism and ophthalmopathy. Across the study: Peripheral blood was secured at the point of initial diagnosis, before any treatment. Overall study results and limits: From stable hyperthyroidism, ophthalmopathy was separated by a 13 V-J model. Most expanded thyroid clonotypes above 0.001 recurred in blood.

CDR3 size: 12 residues. Deletions cut 2 bases from V and 9 bases from J, with 13 bases between. Germline V gene sequence: CDR1 SQVTM, CDR2 ANQGSEA. The study enrolled patients aged 18 to 65 with newly diagnosed hyperthyroidism of under 2 months' duration. A remark on this clonotype: Antigen unknown.

The CDR3 regions of TCR beta were amplified from RNA transcripts. In the first-round RT-PCR of the TCR CDR3, the HTBI primer set was used. Each CDR3 protein gets one entry after TCRdb re-called the multiplex PCR reads with MiXCR. The sample has fewer than 400,000 distinct CDR3 sequences; 25% are singletons. The sequence derives from a man in his fifties or sixties with Graves' hyperthyroidism. This chain uses TRBV29-1 with TRBJ1-2; TRBD1 might be the D (5 bases). Sequencing was done on a sample of blood. CDR3 region: CSVETGGFSYTF. CDR3 bases: TGCAGCGTTGAAACGGGGGGTTTTAGCTACACCTTC.